Shown below are 11 T cell receptor beta chains from a single sample sequenced in a study of blood T cell repertoires in COVID-19. Generated by immunoSEQ multiplex PCR, the TCRdb table keeps only in-frame clones and is missing some. The table includes approximately 260,000 clones, more than 75% detected once. The sequenced sample consisted of PBMCs or T cells enriched from blood (not recorded which). All receptors come from a woman between 40 and 55 years old with acute COVID-19.

This clone was counted once. The chain is built from TRBV5-6 and TRBJ2-5; the D is unclear. The CDR3 consists of 13 residues. V was trimmed by 5 bases and J by 1 base, leaving 9 bases between them. Germline CDR1 is SGHDT and CDR2 is YYEEEE. The CDR3, as DNA: TGTGCCAGCAGTGGGCAGAGCCAAGAGACCCAGTACTTC. This codes for CASSGQSQETQYF.

The chain joins TRBV4-1 to TRBJ1-4; 10 bases are a match to TRBD1. The CDR3 totals 16 residues. The J segment lost 5 bases and the V segment lost 4 bases, leaving 7 bases of the junction unmatched. Looked up from germline, CDR1 is MGHRA and CDR2 is YSYEKL. The CDR3 loop is CASSPEPGQGNEKLFF. In DNA, the CDR3 is TGCGCCAGCAGCCCGGAACCGGGACAGGGGAATGAAAAACTGTTTTTT.

The chain recombines TRBV11-2 with TRBJ2-7; 12 bases line up with TRBD2. Trimming at V came to 5 bases and at J to 0 bases, leaving 11 bases not matched to a gene. Germline lookup yields CDR1 SGHAT and CDR2 FQNNGV. The CDR3 is made up of 18 amino acids. CDR3 amino acids: CASSPGTSGLGGSYEQYF. CDR3 nucleotides: TGTGCCAGCAGCCCCGGGACTAGCGGGTTAGGGGGCTCCTACGAGCAGTACTTC.

Only one count was recorded for this clone. DNA for the CDR3: TGTGCCAGTAGTCCTCGGGGTGCTGAAGCTTTCTTT. Its translation: CASSPRGAEAFF. V and J are TRBV19 and TRBJ1-1; D unclear. The CDR3 spans 12 residues. The V and J ends lost 5 bases and 6 bases respectively, with 10 bases between them. Looked up from germline, CDR1 is LNHDA and CDR2 is SQIVND (reference sequence).

In DNA form, the CDR3 reads TGTGCCAGTAGTATGAACAGGGATACTGAAGCTTTCTTT. Its translation: CASSMNRDTEAFF. This chain connects TRBV19 to TRBJ1-1, with D perhaps TRBD1 (6 bases). The CDR3 consists of 13 residues. V lost 3 bases and J lost 5, with 10 bases in between. The germline V gene encodes CDR1 LNHDA and CDR2 SQIVND (reference sequence).

This clone was observed once. The chain uses TRBV19 and TRBJ1-1, with TRBD1 matching 9 bases. This CDR3 is built from 16 residues. Germline CDR1 LNHDA, CDR2 SQIVND (reference sequence). J was trimmed by 6 bases and V by 5 bases; bases with no gene match: 13. The CDR3 DNA follows: TGTGCCAGTAGTCGACGTGGGGACAGGGCAGGTTCTGAAGCTTTCTTT. Its protein product is CASSRRGDRAGSEAFF.

The CDR3 nucleotides read TGTGCCAGTAGGCCGAGCGGGAGGGCCTACAATGAGCAGTTCTTC. Translation: CASRPSGRAYNEQFF. The chain carries TRBV19 and TRBJ2-1, with TRBD2 identical over 10 bases. Trimming took 6 bases from V and 2 from J; bases not matched to a gene: 4. Germline lookup yields CDR1 LNHDA and CDR2 SQIVND (reference sequence). This CDR3 is built from 15 residues.

The chain links TRBV2 to TRBJ2-1; TRBD2 matches 9 bases. The germline gives CDR1 SNHLY, CDR2 FYNNEI. Germline trimming cut 4 bases from V and 10 bases from J; bases unmatched to any gene: 8. The CDR3 runs to 14 residues. For the CDR3, the DNA is TGTGCCAGCAGTGGAGCGGGAGGTTATGGCGAGCAGTTCTTC. Protein: CASSGAGGYGEQFF.

This clone was detected a few times. The chain has TRBV9 and TRBJ2-1; D is ambiguous. The CDR3 spans 15 residues. Deletions cut 4 bases from V and 5 bases from J, with 16 bases between. Per the germline V gene, CDR1 is SGDLS and CDR2 is YYNGEE. DNA for the CDR3: TGTGCCAGCAGCCCGTTAACTCCCATTCACAATGAGCAGTTCTTC. Translating gives CASSPLTPIHNEQFF.

This clone came up a few times. This chain links TRBV5-1 with TRBJ1-1; unclear D gene. Germline loops: CDR1 SGHRS, CDR2 YFSETQ. CDR3 length equals 14 residues. Trimming left V 4 bases short and J 7 bases short, with 17 bases between. The CDR3 DNA is TGCGCCAGCAGCGGGAGTCCGGGAACAAATGAAGCTTTCTTT. This encodes CASSGSPGTNEAFF.

V is TRBV29-1 and J is TRBJ2-1; 7 bases line up with TRBD2. The junction had 6 bases not matched to a gene; V was cut back by 4 bases and J by 6 bases. CDR1 and CDR2 (germline): SQVTM, ANQGSEA. The CDR3 covers 13 residues. CDR3 nucleotide sequence: TGCAGCGTTGTTTTGCGGGAGTTCAATGAGCAGTTCTTC. Translation gives CSVVLREFNEQFF.